The 3 T cell receptor beta chains in this list originate from one sample, sequenced in a study of blood T cells in healthy people across ages. Using a J-beta primer mix together with a sample-barcoded 5' primer, a second PCR was run for 7 to 11 cycles. In TCRdb, the 5' RACE reads were re-called with MiXCR into one record per CDR3 protein. Of 980,000 or so distinct CDR3 sequences listed, 45% to 50% were seen once; the top ten hold 13%. The sequenced sample was blood. Every receptor here comes from a man aged 25 to 45 in good health.

The chain joins TRBV29-1 to TRBJ2-1; 8 positions agree with TRBD2. The germline CDR1 and CDR2 sequences are SQVTM and ANQGSEA. The V segment lost 8 bases and the J segment 9 bases; nucleotides outside the gene matches: 9. The CDR3 sequence is 12 residues long. In DNA form, the CDR3 reads TGCAGCTTGGCCGGGGGGGCCGGTGAGCAGTTCTTC. As protein: CSLAGGAGEQFF.

This chain links TRBV18 with TRBJ2-1; unclear D gene. CDR3 length: 17 amino acids. The germline V and J ends were trimmed by 0 bases and 2 bases, with 14 bases remaining between them. Germline V gene lookup returns CDR1 KGHSH and CDR2 LQKENI. The CDR3 DNA reads TGTGCCAGCTCACCACCGCAGGAAAACCCTACCTACAATGAGCAGTTCTTC. This translates into CASSPPQENPTYNEQFF.

V gene TRBV5-4 combines with J gene TRBJ1-2, with a weak D call TRBD1 (6 bases). Germline values: CDR1 SGHNT, CDR2 YYREEE (reference sequence). V lost 5 bases and J lost 6, with 23 bases in between. The CDR3 spans 16 residues. The CDR3 region is CASRGFGSGAGHGYTF. CDR3 nucleotides: TGTGCCAGCAGGGGATTTGGGTCAGGGGCGGGTCATGGCTACACCTTC.